Reported below is one T cell receptor (beta chain). This clone has just a few counts. There is no known antigen for this receptor. No much larger clone is present one base from it, and per-base qualities are unavailable. The CDR3 covers 12 residues, taking in both the cysteine and the phenylalanine. Solely the CDR3 DNA is kept, with 36 bases framed from the first base. Trimmed from V: 10 bases; trimmed from J: 1 base; junction bases lacking a gene match: 2. The germline V gene yields ENHRY for CDR1 and SYGVKD for CDR2. This specimen belongs to a study of blood T cell repertoires in COVID-19 (dated by TCRdb to the early 2020s). Turning to the overall study: Collaborator samples came from the United States, Italy and Spain and covered acute and convalescent phases of COVID-19. A freely available public database, intended as a resource for researchers studying the immune response to SARS-CoV-2, is where the repertoires were released. The dataset comprised deeply sampled blood TCRbeta repertoires from subjects exposed to, actively infected with, or recovered from COVID-19. Sample metadata almost always included a de-identified subject ID, COVID-19 status, age in years and sex. Where available, HLA class I and class II types were taken from metadata supplied by the sample provider and were not determined by assay-based typing. The prospective study material was composed of cDNA or gDNA derived from T cells, B-cell-depleted T cells, or PBMCs. Samples were obtained from the ongoing ImmuneRACE study (first 160 participants) and from about 1,300 subjects provided by 6 global collaborators. The paper's findings and limits, for the study overall: How much clinical and demographic metadata was included differed by source and by participant, and the metadata was provided uncurated.

Whole blood was collected in K2EDTA tubes by collaborating institutions according to the institutions' own protocols. For TCRbeta analysis, collaborator samples were shipped as frozen whole blood, as isolated PBMCs, or as DNA extracted from either sample type. The immunoSEQ Assay, a bias-controlled multiplex PCR, was used to amplify TCRbeta CDR3 regions from genomic DNA. The study's own analysis went as follows. The number of nucleated cells in each sample was estimated by amplification of reference gene primers within the assay. To quantify the absolute abundance of each unique TCRbeta CDR3 rearrangement, sequence reads were collapsed and filtered. Productive Simpson clonality was computed per sample as the square root of Simpson's diversity index over productive rearrangements. TCRdb took over this immuneACCESS table, retaining in-frame rearrangements with V and J assigned. Such tables are incomplete; in checked studies, under half of the missing clones stem from an unresolved V gene, and the remainder is unexplained. V and J calls and clone size come straight from that table; D and trimming were deduced from the DNA. This sample lists 70,000 to 90,000 clones; around 86% were detected once. Together, the top ten hold 3.8% of the sample.

The chain is encoded by TRBV10-3 joined to TRBJ1-1, with TRBD1 matching 8 junction bases. Source material: peripheral blood. The TCR comes from a man between 60 and 70 years old with acute or convalescent COVID-19. The DNA sequence is TGTGCCACCGGACAGGGGAACACTGAAGCTTTCTTT. Its translation reads: CATGQGNTEAFF.